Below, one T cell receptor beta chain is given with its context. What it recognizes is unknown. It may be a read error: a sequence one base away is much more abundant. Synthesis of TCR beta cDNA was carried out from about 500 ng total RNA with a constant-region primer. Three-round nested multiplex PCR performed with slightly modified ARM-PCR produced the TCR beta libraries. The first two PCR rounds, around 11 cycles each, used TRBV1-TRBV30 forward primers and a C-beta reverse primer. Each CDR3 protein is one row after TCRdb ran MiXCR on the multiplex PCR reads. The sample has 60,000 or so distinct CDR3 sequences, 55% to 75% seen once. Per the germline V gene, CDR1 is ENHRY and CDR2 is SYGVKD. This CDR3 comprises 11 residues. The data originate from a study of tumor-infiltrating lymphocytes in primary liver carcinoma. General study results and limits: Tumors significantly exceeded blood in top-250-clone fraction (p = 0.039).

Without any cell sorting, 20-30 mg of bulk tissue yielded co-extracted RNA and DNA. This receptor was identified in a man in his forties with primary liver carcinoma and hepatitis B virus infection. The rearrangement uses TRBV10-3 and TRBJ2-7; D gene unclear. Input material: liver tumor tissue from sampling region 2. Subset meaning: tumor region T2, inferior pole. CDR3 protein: CVISESYEQYF. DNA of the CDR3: TGTGTCATCAGTGAGTCCTACGAGCAGTACTTC.